These T cell receptor beta chains were read from a single sample in a study of shared clonotypes between healthy human individuals. Clones were sequenced by immunoSEQ multiplex PCR, and TCRdb holds only the in-frame ones, with some missing. The sample carries millions of clones, around 90% recorded once. Material for sequencing was naive CD4+ T cells sorted from blood. The receptors were gathered from a man aged 18 to 30 in good health. CDR3s include the opening cysteine and the closing phenylalanine or tryptophan. D genes are given only for firm matches. The size entry is marked missing in some rows and otherwise reads once, few, many or a size class.

>TRBV6-5|TRBJ1-4|.|.
TGTGCCAGCAGTGCCGCGGTGGAGGAAAAACTGTTTTTT
CASSAAVEEKLFF
>TRBV30|TRBJ2-7|.|.
TGTGCCTGGAGGGGGGACGACGAGCAGTACTTC
CAWRGDDEQYF
>TRBV5-4|TRBJ2-5|TRBD2|.
TGTGCCAGCAGCTTGGCACTAGCGGGAGGAGAGACCCAGTACTTC
CASSLALAGGETQYF
>TRBV18|TRBJ2-1|.|.
TGTGCCAGCTCACCACCGGAGCTTACTAGGAATGAGCAGTTCTTC
CASSPPELTRNEQFF
>TRBV11-2|TRBJ2-7|.|.
TGTGCCAGCAGCCCCCGGAGTGGGGGCTACGAGCAGTACTTC
CASSPRSGGYEQYF
>TRBV5-6|TRBJ1-5|.|.
TGTGCCAGCAGCTTGGGGACAACTGATCAGCCCCAGCATTTT
CASSLGTTDQPQHF
>TRBV9|TRBJ2-6|.|.
TGTGCCAGCAGCGTAGAGGTGCAGTTGGGGGCCAACGTCCTGACTTTC
CASSVEVQLGANVLTF
>TRBV11-2|TRBJ2-7|TRBD1|.
TGTGCCAGCAGCTTCCAGGGGGCGCTGCCCTACGAGCAGTACTTC
CASSFQGALPYEQYF
>TRBV5-6|TRBJ1-4|.|once
TGTGCCAGCAGCTTGGTCGACAAACCGAGGGAAAAACTGTTTTTT
CASSLVDKPREKLFF
>TRBV5-5|TRBJ1-1|.|once
TGTGCCAGCAGCTTGGCTCTAACAGTCCACACTGAAGCTTTCTTT
CASSLALTVHTEAFF
>TRBV5-4|TRBJ1-2|.|.
TGTGCCAGCTTTAACTGGGGGGAAAAGGGCTACACCTTC
CASFNWGEKGYTF
>TRBV5-1|TRBJ2-7|TRBD2|.
TGCGCCAGCAGACCAGCGGGGCCCTCCTACGAGCAGTACTTC
CASRPAGPSYEQYF
>TRBV7-2|TRBJ2-7|.|.
TGTGCCAGCAGCTATCAAGGGGTCCAAGGGGACGAGCAGTACTTC
CASSYQGVQGDEQYF
>TRBV4-3|TRBJ1-1|TRBD1|.
TGCGCCAGCAGCCAAGAACCAAATTCAGGGGGTATCGGAGCTTTCTTT
CASSQEPNSGGIGAFF
>TRBV28|TRBJ2-2|.|.
TGTGCCAGCAGAGGCGGGGCGAACACCGGGGAGCTGTTTTTT
CASRGGANTGELFF
>TRBV27|TRBJ2-7|.|.
TGTGCCAGCAGGAACAGATACGAGCAGTACTTC
CASRNRYEQYF
>TRBV30|TRBJ1-2|TRBD1|.
TGTGCCTCACAGGGGAGACCCGGCTCCCCTAACTATGGCTACACCTTC
CASQGRPGSPNYGYTF
>TRBV30|TRBJ1-5|.|.
TGTGCCTGGACCAGGCGAGGAAATAATCAGCCCCAGCATTTT
CAWTRRGNNQPQHF
>TRBV4-3|TRBJ2-7|.|.
TGCGCCAGCAGCCAAGAGGAGGGGCCCTACGAGCAGTACTTC
CASSQEEGPYEQYF
>TRBV10-2|TRBJ2-1|TRBD2|.
TGCGCCAGCAGTGAGTCGGGACTACCCAACAATGAGCAGTTCTTC
CASSESGLPNNEQFF
>TRBV5-4|TRBJ2-3|TRBD2|.
TGTGCCAGCAGCCAAGGCGGGGGGACTAGCGTAACAGATACGCAGTATTTT
CASSQGGGTSVTDTQYF
>TRBV5-4|TRBJ2-1|.|.
TGTGCCAGCAGCTTGGACATCGGGTCCTACAATGAGCAGTTCTTC
CASSLDIGSYNEQFF
>TRBV29-1|TRBJ2-7|TRBD1|.
TGCAGCGTTGAGGGACAGGGTCTCCACGAGCAGTACTTC
CSVEGQGLHEQYF
>TRBV6-4|TRBJ1-2|.|.
TGTGCCAGGGGGGGTCCCCACTACACCTTC
CARGGPHYTF
>TRBV7-6|TRBJ2-2|.|once
TGTGCCAGCAGCTCGCACGACGGCGGGGCGCACACCGGGGAGCTGTTTTTT
CASSSHDGGAHTGELFF
>TRBV5-1|TRBJ2-5|.|few
TGCGCCAGCAGCTTGGAGAGAGCCGGTGCGGAGACCCAGTACTTC
CASSLERAGAETQYF
>TRBV19|TRBJ1-1|.|.
TGTGCCAGTAGTTCTCAGTCACTCATGAACACTGAAGCTTTCTTT
CASSSQSLMNTEAFF
>TRBV4-3|TRBJ1-1|TRBD1|once
TGCGCCAGCAGCCATGCCGGGACAGGGCAGGGAGCTTTCTTT
CASSHAGTGQGAFF